This TCR beta chain was recovered during a study of blood T cells in healthy people across ages. Notes on the study in general: Donor CMV status was unknown, possibly confounding expanded clonotype changes. Across the age range, TCR beta diversity per million T cells fell in a roughly linear way.

This CDR3 has 12 residues. The germline V and J ends were trimmed by 1 base and 7 bases, with 9 bases remaining between them. In germline, CDR1 is SGHTS, CDR2 YDEGEE. At least 6 million PBMCs were isolated per sample. Turning to this clonotype: The antigen remains unidentified.

Combining a sample-barcoded 5' primer with a J-beta primer mix, a second PCR ran for roughly 7 to 12 cycles. Carrying 12 random nucleotides, a template-switch adaptor labeled each individual cDNA molecule. TCRdb processed the 5' RACE reads anew with MiXCR; each CDR3 protein has one entry. The profile shows over 300,000 distinct CDR3 sequences, roughly half of them singletons. The receptor was isolated from a man aged 55 to 70 in good health. The V and J genes are TRBV5-8 and TRBJ2-7; possible D gene TRBD1, 5 bases. The sample was blood. CDR3 nucleotide sequence: TGTGCCAGCAGCTTGCGGACACCGGAGCAGTACTTC. Encoded protein: CASSLRTPEQYF.